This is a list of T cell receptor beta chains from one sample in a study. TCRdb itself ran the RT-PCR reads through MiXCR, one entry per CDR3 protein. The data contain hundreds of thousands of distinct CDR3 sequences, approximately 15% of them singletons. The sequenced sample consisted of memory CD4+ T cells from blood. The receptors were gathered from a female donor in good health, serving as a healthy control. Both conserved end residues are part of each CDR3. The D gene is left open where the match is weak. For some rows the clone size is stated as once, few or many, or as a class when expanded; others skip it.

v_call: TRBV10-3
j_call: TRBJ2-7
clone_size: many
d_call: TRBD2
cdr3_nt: TGTGCCACTGGGGTGGGAGGGGCCCCCTACGAGCAGTACTTC
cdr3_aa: CATGVGGAPYEQYF

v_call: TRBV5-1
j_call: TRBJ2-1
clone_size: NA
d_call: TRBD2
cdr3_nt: TGCGCCAGCAGCATAAGCGGGAGTAGCTCCTACAATGAGCAGTTCTTC
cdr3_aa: CASSISGSSSYNEQFF

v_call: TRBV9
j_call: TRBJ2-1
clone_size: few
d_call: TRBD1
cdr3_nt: TGTGCCAGCAGCGTGCTGGGACAGGGGGGTGAGCAGTTCTTC
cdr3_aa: CASSVLGQGGEQFF

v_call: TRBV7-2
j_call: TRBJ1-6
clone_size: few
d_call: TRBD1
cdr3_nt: TGTGCCAGCAGCTTAGCCCAGACAGGGGTCAATTCACCCCTCCACTTT
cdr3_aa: CASSLAQTGVNSPLHF

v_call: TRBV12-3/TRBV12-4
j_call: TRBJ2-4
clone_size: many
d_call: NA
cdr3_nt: TGTGCCAGCAGTTTACGGGAGCCCGGCAAAAACATTCAGTACTTC
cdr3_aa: CASSLREPGKNIQYF

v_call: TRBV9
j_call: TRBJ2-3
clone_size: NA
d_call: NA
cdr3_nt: TGTGCCAGCAGCGCGGTGCCCCTGTATGGAGATACGCAGTATTTT
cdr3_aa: CASSAVPLYGDTQYF

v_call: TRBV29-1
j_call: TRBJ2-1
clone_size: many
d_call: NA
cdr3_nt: TGCAGCGTTGAAGGGTCGGGGGGCCTCGACACAAATGAGCAGTTCTTC
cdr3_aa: CSVEGSGGLDTNEQFF

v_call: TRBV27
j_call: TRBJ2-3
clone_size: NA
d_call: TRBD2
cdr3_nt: TGTGCCAGCAGTCCCCGGCGGGAGAGCACAGATACGCAGTATTTT
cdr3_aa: CASSPRRESTDTQYF

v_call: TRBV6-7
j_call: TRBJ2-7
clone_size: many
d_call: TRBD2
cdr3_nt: TGTGCCAGCAGTTACACTAGGCGGCGGGAGGACAACGAGCAGTACTTC
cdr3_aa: CASSYTRRREDNEQYF

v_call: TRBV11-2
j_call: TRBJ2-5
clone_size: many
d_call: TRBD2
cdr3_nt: TGTGCCAGCAGACAAGGACTAGCGGGGTCCCAAGAGACCCAGTACTTC
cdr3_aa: CASRQGLAGSQETQYF

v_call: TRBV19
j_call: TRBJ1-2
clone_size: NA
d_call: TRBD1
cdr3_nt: TGTGCCAGTAGTCCCCGGCCAGGGGGCTATGGCTACACCTTC
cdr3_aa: CASSPRPGGYGYTF

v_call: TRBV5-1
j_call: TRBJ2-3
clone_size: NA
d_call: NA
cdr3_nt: TGCGCCAGCAGCTTGGCGGGACACCCTGCAGATACGCAGTATTTT
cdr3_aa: CASSLAGHPADTQYF

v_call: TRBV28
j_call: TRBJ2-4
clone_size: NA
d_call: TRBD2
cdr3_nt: TGTGCCAGCTCTACTAGCGGGAGGGCCGAAGTCAAAAACATTCAGTACTTC
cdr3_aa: CASSTSGRAEVKNIQYF

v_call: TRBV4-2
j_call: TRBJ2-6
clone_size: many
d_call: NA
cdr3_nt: TGTGCCAGCAGCCAAGGCGACTCGGCTGGGGCCAACGTCCTGACTTTC
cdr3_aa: CASSQGDSAGANVLTF